Presented here are 3 T cell receptor beta chains from one specimen sequenced in a study of blood T cell repertoires in COVID-19. The data were produced by immunoSEQ multiplex PCR, yet TCRdb's version contains in-frame clones alone and is incomplete. The sample contains tens of thousands of clones, around 87% of which appear only once. The sequenced material came from peripheral blood. These receptors all come from a human donor with active COVID-19. The donor label of this sample is uncertain.

The genes are TRBV4-2 and TRBJ1-1; D perhaps matches TRBD1 (5 bases). V lost 4 bases, J lost 1 base, and 7 bases lay in between. Per germline, CDR1 LGHNA and CDR2 YNFKEQ. The CDR3 consists of 13 residues. The CDR3 is CASSRGQNTEAFF. The CDR3 DNA is TGTGCCAGCAGCCGAGGACAGAACACTGAAGCTTTCTTT.

This chain connects TRBV5-1 to TRBJ2-5; tentatively, D is TRBD2 (5 bases). Germline CDR1 is SGHRS and CDR2 is YFSETQ. This CDR3 spans 15 amino acids. V lost 4 bases to trimming and J lost 7 bases, with 20 bases between them. As DNA, the CDR3 is TGCGCCAGCAGCCCCAATGTGGGCAGCGGTTTGACCCAGTACTTC. This encodes CASSPNVGSGLTQYF.

The chain recombines TRBV10-3 with TRBJ2-5; D is unclear. The CDR3 loop spans 14 amino acids. The V and J ends lost 5 bases and 5 bases respectively, with 15 bases between them. The V gene's germline CDR1 is ENHRY and CDR2 SYGVKD. The CDR3: CAISTRPSGETQYF. The CDR3 DNA sequence: TGTGCCATCAGTACCAGGCCCTCTGGGGAGACCCAGTACTTC.